This T cell receptor beta chain comes out of a study of T-cell memory formation after mild COVID-19 listed by TCRdb under 2021. At the level of the whole study: TCR sequence clusters from the two donors were found to be largely donor specific. In a couple of donors, T-cell clones that expanded and contracted after mild COVID-19 were tracked by sequencing TCRalpha and TCRbeta repertoires over time. The cohort was made up of two young adult volunteers, one female and one male, who were previously healthy.

From its cysteine to its phenylalanine, the CDR3 spans 18 amino acids. Only the CDR3 portion is preserved as DNA: 54 bases, with reading frame beginning at the first base. As encoded in the germline V gene, CDR1 is SGHTA while CDR2 is FQGNSA. Compared with germline, V lacks 2 bases and J lacks 3 bases; bases without a gene match: 12. This clonotype showed up just a few times. Its antigen has not been determined. No much larger clone exists at a distance of one base, and base qualities are not known. TCRdb records Illumina NovaSeq 6000 as the sequencer. cDNA libraries for TCRalpha and TCRbeta were prepared by 5'RACE using constant-segment primers, with sample barcodes and unique molecular identifiers added. RNA was extracted from every sample with Trizol reagent. Amplification of the libraries took two PCR steps, and the second step added a second sample barcode plus Illumina TruSeq adapters. Libraries were sequenced on an Illumina NovaSeq with 2 x 150 bp paired-end reads. On the study's bioinformatics: Reads were demultiplexed and collapsed into UMI-guided consensus sequences with migec v1.2.7. Using mixcr v2.1.11, UMI consensuses were aligned to TRA and TRB V and J templates and then assembled into clonotypes. A clonotype was counted as expanded or contracted only when both edgeR and NoisET called the clonotype significant, with the noise models trained on biological replicates. For edgeR calls, the thresholds were a false discovery rate-adjusted p below 0.01 and a log2 fold-change of 1. As an exploratory analysis of dynamics, PCA with hierarchical clustering was applied to max-normalized trajectories of the 1000 most abundant clonotypes. The CD4 or CD8 phenotype of responding clones was assigned using the separately sequenced CD4+ and CD8+ repertoires. TCRdb itself trimmed the public reads at Q25 with fastp, ran MiXCR and retained productive beta chains. Each record represents a unique CDR3 protein, reported with the most common genes and DNA among its rows. TCRdb's processing, not the authors' own work, is the source of the V and J calls. Here the sample has around 390,000 distinct CDR3 sequences; approximately 15% occur a single time. Around a fifth of the sample comes from the top ten.

General study outcomes and caveats: Balanced CD4/CD8 phenotypes were observed for clones contracting from day 15 to 85, whereas a bias towards CD4+ was observed for a second wave of clones expanding from day 15 to 37. Some responding clones were detected in pre-infection memory, suggesting pre-existing cross-reactive memory T cells joined the SARS-CoV-2 response. Contracting CD4+ clones appeared mostly in the CM and EM memory subsets, whereas CD8+ clones were enriched in EMRA. Whether the second-wave clones peaking on day 37 were SARS-CoV-2 specific was not confirmed. Only a couple of mild cases were covered in the study, and larger cohorts including severe cases with pre-infection samples were considered necessary.

PBMCs were isolated by Ficoll-Paque density gradient centrifugation. The sequencing input was PBMCs or a T cell subset sorted from them (not recorded which). This chain is built from TRBV7-2 and TRBJ2-2; 7 of the junction bases match TRBD1. This TCR came from a man aged 18 to 35 who had mild COVID-19 (a few samples of this study predate the infection). The sample titles of this study are shuffled in the database, so cell type and time point are left out; the donor was told from shared clones. The CDR3 loop reads CASSLYPATGLDTGELFF. The nucleotide sequence reads TGTGCCAGCAGCTTATACCCCGCGACAGGGCTAGACACCGGGGAGCTGTTTTTT.